This T cell receptor (beta chain) was found in a study of shared clonotypes between healthy human individuals. Terminally differentiated effector memory CD45RA+ cells were excluded from the naive CD8 cells, which were CD45RO-negative and positively selected for CCR7. In the original processing: As immunoSEQ supplied junction-only sequences (without quality scores), filtering differed. TCRdb's copy holds only in-frame clones and misses some; the assay was immunoSEQ multiplex PCR. The V and J calls and clone size are taken from that table; D and trimming were inferred from the DNA. The sample holds some 2.1 million clones, about 94% seen once. Germline CDR1 is SGHRS and CDR2 is YFSETQ. The CDR3 spans 16 residues. Trimming pared 0 bases from V and 1 base from J, leaving 13 bases between.

Material for sequencing was naive CD8+ T cells from PBMCs. The sequence came from a man in his late teens or twenties in good health. Some clones in this sample may be carry-over from other donors' samples. The chain combines TRBV5-1 with TRBJ1-1; D remains unclear. Written as DNA, the CDR3 is TGCGCCAGCAGCTTGGGCCAGGACCGGGCGAACACTGAAGCTTTCTTT. Encoded protein: CASSLGQDRANTEAFF.